The T cell receptor beta chain described here comes from a study of blood T cell repertoires in COVID-19. In the study overall: The cDNA or gDNA used as material had been derived from T cells, B-cell-depleted T cells, or PBMCs.

V lost 1 base and J lost 5; bases outside the gene matches: 6. The germline gives CDR1 WNHNN, CDR2 SYGVQD (reference sequence). There are 15 residues in the CDR3. Produced via immunoSEQ multiplex PCR; TCRdb's table is partial and in-frame only. The sample has roughly 150,000 clones; 75% to 85% are singletons. Sequencing was performed on PBMCs or T cells enriched from blood (not recorded which). This clonotype originated in a man between 35 and 55 years old who had recovered from COVID-19. This chain connects TRBV10-1 to TRBJ1-1; 8 nucleotides match TRBD1. The CDR3 loop reads CASSELSGGRTEAFF. In DNA form, the CDR3 reads TGCGCCAGCAGTGAGTTGTCAGGGGGCAGGACTGAAGCTTTCTTT.